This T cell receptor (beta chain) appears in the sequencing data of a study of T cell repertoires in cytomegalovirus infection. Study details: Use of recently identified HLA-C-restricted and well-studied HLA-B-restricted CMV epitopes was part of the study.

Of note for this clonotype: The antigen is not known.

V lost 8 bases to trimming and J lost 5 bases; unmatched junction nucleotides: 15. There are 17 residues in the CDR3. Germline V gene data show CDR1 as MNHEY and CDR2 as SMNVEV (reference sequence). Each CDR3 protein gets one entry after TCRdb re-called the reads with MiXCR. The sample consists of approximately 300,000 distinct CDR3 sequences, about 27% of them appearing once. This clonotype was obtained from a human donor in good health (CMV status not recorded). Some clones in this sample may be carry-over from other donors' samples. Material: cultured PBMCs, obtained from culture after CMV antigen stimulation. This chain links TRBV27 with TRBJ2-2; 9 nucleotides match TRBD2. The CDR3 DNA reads TGTGCCAGCCACTGGGCGGGAGGGCCGGGATTGACCGGGGAGCTGTTTTTT. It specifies CASHWAGGPGLTGELFF.